This is a list of T cell receptor beta chains from one sample in a study of shared clonotypes between healthy human individuals. Measured with immunoSEQ multiplex PCR; TCRdb has only the in-frame clones, and not every one. The sample has about 2 million clones, roughly 94% seen once; the top ten hold 1.2%. The source material was naive CD8+ T cells sorted from blood. Receptors were obtained from a man in his late teens or twenties in good health. The CDR3 runs from the conserved cysteine through the conserved F or W. D genes are given only for firm matches. Clone sizes are given selectively: once, few, many, or a class where the clone is expanded.

NA | TRBJ2-5 | TRBV29-1 | NA | TGCAGCGTTGAGGTTGGTGAGACCCAGTACTTC | CSVEVGETQYF
NA | TRBJ1-5 | TRBV4-3 | NA | TGCGCCAGCAGCCAAGACGCGGACATAGGGCAGCCCCAGCATTTT | CASSQDADIGQPQHF
NA | TRBJ2-5 | TRBV4-1 | NA | TGCGCCAGCAGCCAAGAGAGCCAAGAGACCCAGTACTTC | CASSQESQETQYF
TRBD2 | TRBJ2-1 | TRBV29-1 | NA | TGCAGCGTTGAAGATCCCGCGGGAGGCTATGAGCAGTTCTTC | CSVEDPAGGYEQFF
TRBD2 | TRBJ2-1 | TRBV4-1 | NA | TGCGCCAGCAGCCAAGTCAGCGGGAGTTCGAGTGAGCAGTTCTTC | CASSQVSGSSSEQFF
NA | TRBJ2-2 | TRBV27 | once | TGTGCCAGCAGTTTCTCTAGTGGGGAGCGCCACGGGGAGCTGTTTTTT | CASSFSSGERHGELFF
NA | TRBJ1-4 | TRBV6-5 | NA | TGTGCCAGCGGCCACAGGGAGCTACTTGAAAAACTGTTTTTT | CASGHRELLEKLFF
TRBD2 | TRBJ2-2 | TRBV7-9 | NA | TGTGCCAGCAGCCCACCCGGGGGGTTCACCGGGGAGCTGTTTTTT | CASSPPGGFTGELFF
NA | TRBJ2-5 | TRBV11-2 | NA | TGTGCCAGCAGCTTAAGTCTTGGCTACCAAGAGACCCAGTACTTC | CASSLSLGYQETQYF
NA | TRBJ2-7 | TRBV30 | NA | TGTGCCTGCGAGTACGGTGCCTACGAGCAGTACTTC | CACEYGAYEQYF
NA | TRBJ1-5 | TRBV19 | NA | TGTGCCACTCGGGACAAGCGATACAATAGCAATCAGCCCCAGCATTTT | CATRDKRYNSNQPQHF
NA | TRBJ1-2 | TRBV4-3 | NA | TGCGCCAGCAGCCAAGATAGGTCGGGGTCTAACTATGGCTACACCTTC | CASSQDRSGSNYGYTF
NA | TRBJ2-3 | TRBV2 | once | TGTGCCAGCAGTGAAGCGCTTCTGGGCCTAGATACGCAGTATTTT | CASSEALLGLDTQYF
TRBD1 | TRBJ1-4 | TRBV9 | once | TGTGCCAGCAGCGTTGAGGACAGGGGGTCGGATGAAAAACTGTTTTTT | CASSVEDRGSDEKLFF
TRBD1 | TRBJ2-7 | TRBV30 | NA | TGTGCCTGGAGTCAAGGTGACAGGGCCGGGCAGTACTTC | CAWSQGDRAGQYF
NA | TRBJ2-4 | TRBV29-1 | NA | TGCAGCGTTTACTCCAATCCAAACATTCAGTACTTC | CSVYSNPNIQYF
NA | TRBJ1-6 | TRBV19 | NA | TGTGCCAGTAGTATATACAGCCAGAAATATAATTCACCCCTCCACTTT | CASSIYSQKYNSPLHF
NA | TRBJ2-7 | TRBV4-1 | NA | TGCGCCAGCAGCCACGGGGGCGCAGCCTACGAGCAGTACTTC | CASSHGGAAYEQYF
NA | TRBJ2-7 | TRBV28 | NA | TGTGCCAGCAGTTTATGGGCCCTACCCTACGAGCAGTACTTC | CASSLWALPYEQYF
NA | TRBJ1-1 | TRBV7-6 | once | TGTGCCAGCAGCCCCCATCCGGGGGCAAACACTGAAGCTTTCTTT | CASSPHPGANTEAFF
NA | TRBJ1-5 | TRBV9 | NA | TGTGCCAGCACATCGGAGGGAGACAATCAGCCCCAGCATTTT | CASTSEGDNQPQHF
NA | TRBJ1-5 | TRBV6-1 | NA | TGTGCCAGCAGTGAAGAGTGGCGGACTCTAACAGGTGACCAGCCCCAGCATTTT | CASSEEWRTLTGDQPQHF
NA | TRBJ2-2 | TRBV19 | once | TGTGCCAGTAGTATGCCAGGGAGAATCACCGGGGAGCTGTTTTTT | CASSMPGRITGELFF
TRBD1 | TRBJ2-7 | TRBV2 | NA | TGTGCCAGCAGTGCCGGGACAGAGTACTTC | CASSAGTEYF
NA | TRBJ1-5 | TRBV28 | NA | TGTGCCAGCAGTTTATGGGATAGCAATCAGCCCCAGCATTTT | CASSLWDSNQPQHF
TRBD2 | TRBJ2-3 | TRBV19 | NA | TGTGCCAGTAGCCAACTAGCGGGGGCCATTAAAAGCACAGATACGCAGTATTTT | CASSQLAGAIKSTDTQYF
NA | TRBJ2-1 | TRBV6-5 | NA | TGTGCCAGCAGAGAATTATCGAGCTCCTACAATGAGCAGTTCTTC | CASRELSSSYNEQFF
TRBD1 | TRBJ2-5 | TRBV4-1 | NA | TGCGCCAGCAGCCAAACGGGACAGGGAGTCCCTCTCCAAGAGACCCAGTACTTC | CASSQTGQGVPLQETQYF
NA | TRBJ2-5 | TRBV5-4 | NA | TGTGCCAGCAGCTTGGGACAGGGAGGACAAGAGACCCAGTACTTC | CASSLGQGGQETQYF
NA | TRBJ2-7 | TRBV9 | NA | TGTGCCAGCATTAAGGGAAGAATTGACGAGCAGTACTTC | CASIKGRIDEQYF
NA | TRBJ2-7 | TRBV5-1 | NA | TGCGCCAGCAGCTTGGCCGGGACTGGCTCCTACGAGCAGTACTTC | CASSLAGTGSYEQYF
TRBD2 | TRBJ2-2 | TRBV29-1 | NA | TGCAGCGTTGTGGGTCCTAGCGGGGACGGGGAGCTGTTTTTT | CSVVGPSGDGELFF
TRBD1 | TRBJ1-4 | TRBV7-9 | NA | TGTGCCAGCAGCTCCCGGGACAGCTTGCTTCTCTTT | CASSSRDSLLLF
NA | TRBJ1-6 | TRBV5-6 | NA | TGTGCCAGCAGCTTGGCCGTTAAAGGGGTAGCGTCACCCCTCCACTTT | CASSLAVKGVASPLHF
NA | TRBJ1-2 | TRBV7-2 | NA | TGTGCCAGCAGCTTAGTGACCTCGCCCCATGGCTACACCTTC | CASSLVTSPHGYTF
TRBD1 | TRBJ1-3 | TRBV19 | NA | TGTGCCAGTAGTGATCAGGGGGCAATCTCTGGAAACACCATATATTTT | CASSDQGAISGNTIYF
TRBD1 | TRBJ2-7 | TRBV6-1 | NA | TGTGCCAGCAGCCGGGACAGTACCTACGAGCAGTACTTC | CASSRDSTYEQYF
NA | TRBJ1-3 | TRBV28 | NA | TGTGCCAGCAGCTCGGACACCGAAAGCTCTGGAAACACCATATATTTT | CASSSDTESSGNTIYF
NA | TRBJ1-1 | TRBV5-6 | NA | TGTGCCAGCAGCTTGGACAGGAGGGGCACTGAAGCTTTCTTT | CASSLDRRGTEAFF
NA | TRBJ2-7 | TRBV27 | NA | TGTGCCAGCAGTTTACGGGGAGCCCCCTACGAGCAGTACTTC | CASSLRGAPYEQYF
NA | TRBJ1-4 | TRBV5-8 | NA | TGTGCCAGCAGCGATAACCGGGCCACAAATGAAAAACTGTTTTTT | CASSDNRATNEKLFF
TRBD1 | TRBJ2-7 | TRBV11-1 | NA | TGTGCCAGCAGCGAGACTGGGACAGGGCACTACGAGCAGTACTTC | CASSETGTGHYEQYF
NA | TRBJ1-1 | TRBV7-9 | NA | TGTGCCAGCAGCTTAGAGGCGACTGAAGCTTTCTTT | CASSLEATEAFF
NA | TRBJ2-7 | TRBV27 | NA | TGTGCCAGCAGTCCCCTTGGGGATACTTACGAGCAGTACTTC | CASSPLGDTYEQYF
TRBD1 | TRBJ2-2 | TRBV28 | NA | TGTGCCAGCAGTCAGACAGGGGCGGCCGGGGAGCTGTTTTTT | CASSQTGAAGELFF
NA | TRBJ1-6 | TRBV11-2 | NA | TGTGCCAGCAGCCCCGCCCATTCACCCCTCCACTTT | CASSPAHSPLHF
TRBD1 | TRBJ2-7 | TRBV5-1 | NA | TGCGCCAGCGGGGAGACAGGGTGGGACTACGAGCAGTACTTC | CASGETGWDYEQYF
NA | TRBJ2-2 | TRBV10-1 | NA | TGCGCCAGCAGTGATGTGGGCAGCGAGAACACCGGGGAGCTGTTTTTT | CASSDVGSENTGELFF